A selection of T cell receptor beta chains follows, all from one sample in a study of Graves' ophthalmopathy and Graves' hyperthyroidism. TCRdb ran MiXCR on the multiplex PCR reads and lists one entry per CDR3 protein. Of roughly 160,000 distinct CDR3 sequences listed, approximately 40% are singletons. The sequencing sample was made of peripheral blood. The receptors come from a young man with Graves' ophthalmopathy. The CDR3 runs from the conserved cysteine through the conserved F or W. Each record gives: CDR3 protein, CDR3 DNA, J gene, V gene, clone size, D gene. A D gene is named only where the DNA matches it firmly. A row's size may be missing; if present it is once, few, many or a size class.

CASSPEGSGGRDTEAFF TGCGCCAGCAGCCCGGAAGGGTCGGGGGGGAGAGACACTGAAGCTTTCTTT TRBJ1-1 TRBV5-1 . .
CASSRYGNSGANVLTF TGTGCCAGCAGTAGATACGGGAACTCTGGGGCCAACGTCCTGACTTTC TRBJ2-6 TRBV28 . .
CASSYSKWTRRNTEAFF TGTGCCAGCAGTTACTCGAAATGGACAAGACGGAACACTGAAGCTTTCTTT TRBJ1-1 TRBV6-5 many .
CASSEGEGRTYERYF TGTGCCAGCAGTGAAGGGGAGGGGAGGACCTACGAGCGGTACTTC TRBJ2-7 TRBV6-1 . TRBD2
CASSFTHLQPQHF TGTGCCAGCAGTTTTACCCATTTGCAGCCCCAGCATTTT TRBJ1-5 TRBV12-3/TRBV12-4 many .
CASSPRTGYDEQYF TGTGCCAGCAGCCCACGGACAGGGTACGACGAGCAGTACTTC TRBJ2-7 TRBV7-2 . TRBD1
CASSLGGIQYF TGCGCCAGCAGCCTGGGAGGCATTCAGTACTTC TRBJ2-4 TRBV5-1 few .
CASSLGSLAGREQYF TGTGCCAGCAGTTTAGGTTCACTAGCGGGAAGGGAGCAGTACTTC TRBJ2-7 TRBV12-3/TRBV12-4 few TRBD2
CASSPRGERAKNIQYF TGTGCCAGCAGCCCCAGGGGCGAGCGAGCCAAAAACATTCAGTACTTC TRBJ2-4 TRBV6-2/TRBV6-3 once .
CASSLSKRPTTAGTSGGELFF TGTGCCAGCAGTTTATCGAAGCGACCCACAACCGCCGGGACTAGTGGCGGGGAGCTGTTTTTT TRBJ2-2 TRBV27 many TRBD2
CASSEELIRSPANEKLFF TGTGCCAGTAGTGAGGAACTAATCCGGTCTCCCGCTAATGAAAAACTGTTTTTT TRBJ1-4 TRBV19 . .
CAWSVGTVSNQPQHF TGTGCCTGGAGTGTGGGGACAGTTAGCAATCAGCCCCAGCATTTT TRBJ1-5 TRBV30 many TRBD1
CATSEPTGEAFF TGTGCCACCAGTGAACCGACGGGAGAAGCTTTCTTT TRBJ1-1 TRBV24-1 many .
CASSTYRGGNTIYF TGTGCCAGCAGCACCTACCGAGGAGGAAACACCATATATTTT TRBJ1-3 TRBV6-5 many .
CASSPRGGQLGYEQYF TGTGCCAGCAGCCCCCGTGGGGGTCAGCTTGGGTACGAGCAGTACTTC TRBJ2-7 TRBV11-2 . .
CASSFWLGADTMNTEAFF TGTGCCAGCAGTTTTTGGCTAGGGGCGGATACTATGAACACTGAAGCTTTCTTT TRBJ1-1 TRBV12-3/TRBV12-4 . .
CASSWGSGTEAFF TGTGCCAGCAGTTGGGGGTCGGGCACTGAAGCTTTCTTT TRBJ1-1 TRBV12-3/TRBV12-4 many .
CASSYSRAGENTEAFF TGTGCCAGCAGTTACTCGAGGGCAGGGGAGAACACTGAAGCTTTCTTT TRBJ1-1 TRBV6-5 many .
CASTTGGAGDSGEQYF TGTGCCAGTACCACCGGAGGAGCGGGAGACTCTGGGGAGCAGTACTTC TRBJ2-7 TRBV19 . TRBD2
CASMPGLTYEQYF TGTGCCAGCATGCCAGGACTAACCTACGAGCAGTACTTC TRBJ2-7 TRBV28 . .
CASSSLIQTEAFF TGTGCCAGCAGTTCCCTCATACAGACTGAAGCTTTCTTT TRBJ1-1 TRBV28 . .
CASSGGSAGSEQYF TGTGCCAGCAGTGGGGGCTCGGCGGGCTCCGAGCAGTACTTC TRBJ2-7 TRBV6-1 once .
CASSLGQVSYGYTF TGTGCCAGCAGTTTGGGACAGGTCAGCTATGGCTACACCTTC TRBJ1-2 TRBV12-3/TRBV12-4 many TRBD1
CASSISGRNYGYTF TGTGCCAGTAGTATATCAGGTCGGAACTATGGCTACACCTTC TRBJ1-2 TRBV19 . .
CASSAPDRAVDEQYF TGTGCCAGCAGTGCCCCGGACAGGGCGGTTGACGAGCAGTACTTC TRBJ2-7 TRBV6-1 few TRBD1
CASTPTTNGYTF TGTGCCAGCACTCCTACCACCAATGGCTACACCTTC TRBJ1-2 TRBV28 many .
CASTGQLNTGELFF TGCGCCAGCACAGGTCAGCTTAACACCGGGGAGCTGTTTTTT TRBJ2-2 TRBV5-1 once .
CAILGEVSYEQYF TGTGCCATATTGGGGGAGGTCTCCTACGAGCAGTACTTC TRBJ2-7 TRBV2 . .
CASSLFSGGPEETQYF TGTGCCAGCAGCTTATTCTCTGGGGGCCCTGAAGAGACCCAGTACTTC TRBJ2-5 TRBV13 many .
CATSDLGQETQYF TGTGCCACCAGTGATTTAGGACAAGAGACCCAGTACTTC TRBJ2-5 TRBV24-1 . .
CASSPQGWNTGELFF TGTGCCAGCAGCCCTCAGGGGTGGAACACCGGGGAGCTGTTTTTT TRBJ2-2 TRBV6-1 . .
CATSRLGDEQYF TGTGCCACCAGCCGCCTCGGGGACGAGCAGTACTTC TRBJ2-7 TRBV24-1 . .
CASSQAYRGRTEAFF TGCGCCAGCAGCCAAGCGTACAGGGGGAGGACTGAAGCTTTCTTT TRBJ1-1 TRBV4-3 many TRBD1
CASSYRRTGYYGYTF TGTGCCAGCAGTTACAGGAGGACAGGGTACTATGGCTACACCTTC TRBJ1-2 TRBV6-5 . TRBD1
CSALDRNSNQPQHF TGCAGTGCCCTGGACAGGAATAGCAATCAGCCCCAGCATTTT TRBJ1-5 TRBV20-1 . TRBD1
CASSLDQGARGLDYTF TGTGCCAGCAGCTTAGACCAAGGGGCCAGGGGTCTAGACTACACCTTC TRBJ1-2 TRBV11-2 few .
CASSPQGEAYEQYF TGTGCCAGCAGTCCTCAGGGGGAAGCCTACGAGCAGTACTTC TRBJ2-7 TRBV28 many TRBD1
CSAGSTGETYEQYF TGCAGCGCCGGTTCGACAGGGGAAACCTACGAGCAGTACTTC TRBJ2-7 TRBV29-1 many TRBD1
CASSLEVGGGRSPLHF TGCGCCAGCAGCTTGGAAGTTGGGGGGGGGCGTTCACCCCTCCACTTT TRBJ1-6 TRBV5-1 many .
CASSYATGTSQETQYF TGTGCCAGCAGTTACGCAACCGGGACTTCGCAAGAGACCCAGTACTTC TRBJ2-5 TRBV6-2/TRBV6-3 . .
CASSSNRDLSYEQYF TGTGCCAGCAGTTCAAACCGGGACTTATCCTACGAGCAGTACTTC TRBJ2-7 TRBV6-5 few .
CASSQGRYYEQYF TGTGCCAGCAGTCAAGGACGTTACTACGAGCAGTACTTC TRBJ2-7 TRBV6-1 many .
CASRKGQGLNSPLHF TGTGCCAGCAGAAAAGGACAGGGGTTAAATTCACCCCTCCACTTT TRBJ1-6 TRBV6-2/TRBV6-3 . TRBD1
CASSLRVDGTYGYTF TGTGCCAGCAGCTTGCGGGTGGACGGTACTTATGGCTACACCTTC TRBJ1-2 TRBV5-5 . .
CASSVAPVNTGELFF TGTGCCAGCAGCGTAGCCCCGGTGAACACCGGGGAGCTGTTTTTT TRBJ2-2 TRBV9 . .
CASRERDRDSYEQYF TGTGCCAGCAGAGAACGGGACAGGGACTCCTACGAGCAGTACTTC TRBJ2-7 TRBV6-1 . TRBD1
CASSAGTGALRFQGYTF TGTGCCAGCAGCGCCGGGACAGGGGCCCTTAGGTTCCAGGGCTACACCTTC TRBJ1-2 TRBV11-3 many TRBD1
CASSYTRQGGQETQYF TGTGCCAGCAGTTACACCAGACAGGGCGGGCAGGAGACCCAGTACTTC TRBJ2-5 TRBV6-2/TRBV6-3 many TRBD1
CASSLLSGGMAFF TGTGCCAGCAGTTTACTCTCAGGGGGGATGGCTTTCTTT TRBJ1-1 TRBV28 . TRBD1
CASSSLTENTEAFF TGTGCCAGCAGTTCGCTGACCGAGAACACTGAAGCTTTCTTT TRBJ1-1 TRBV27 many .